This TCR beta chain stems from a study of cytomegalovirus exposure and HLA in healthy donors. PCR used 60 Vbeta primers and 13 Jbeta primers. Sequenced by immunoSEQ multiplex PCR; TCRdb stores in-frame clones only, minus some. The sample lists 70,000 or so clones, 70% to 90% seen once, with 2% in the top ten. Germline loops: CDR1 GTSNPN, CDR2 SVGIG (reference sequence). The CDR3 is 14 residues long. The sample was PBMCs. The chain employs TRBV30 and TRBJ2-5, with 7 bases lining up with TRBD2. With the DNA end fitting TRBJ2-7 better, the J assignment may be wrong. The TCR was taken from a woman in her twenties or thirties in good health and CMV-seronegative. The CDR3 is CAWRAKLASYEQYF. The DNA for the CDR3 is TGTGCCTGGAGGGCCAAACTAGCGAGCTACGAGCAGTACTTC.